This T cell receptor (beta chain) derives from a study of shared clonotypes between healthy human individuals. The data were produced by immunoSEQ multiplex PCR, yet TCRdb's version contains in-frame clones alone and is incomplete. Here the sample spans 2 million to 2.5 million clones, over 90% being singletons. V trimming: 5 bases; J trimming: 1 base; junction bases outside the gene matches: 4. This CDR3 is built from 16 residues. CDR1 is SEHNR, CDR2 FQNEAQ, per germline (reference sequence). The source of this sequence is a man in his late teens or twenties in good health. Some clones in this sample may be carry-over from other donors' samples. Material: naive CD4+ T cells from PBMCs. The subset is: CD45RA+ positively selected. The chain employs TRBV7-9 and TRBJ1-6; 8 bases match TRBD1. This CDR3 reads CASSKDRGSYNSPLHF. DNA for the CDR3: TGTGCCAGCAGCAAAGACAGGGGATCCTATAATTCACCCCTCCACTTT.